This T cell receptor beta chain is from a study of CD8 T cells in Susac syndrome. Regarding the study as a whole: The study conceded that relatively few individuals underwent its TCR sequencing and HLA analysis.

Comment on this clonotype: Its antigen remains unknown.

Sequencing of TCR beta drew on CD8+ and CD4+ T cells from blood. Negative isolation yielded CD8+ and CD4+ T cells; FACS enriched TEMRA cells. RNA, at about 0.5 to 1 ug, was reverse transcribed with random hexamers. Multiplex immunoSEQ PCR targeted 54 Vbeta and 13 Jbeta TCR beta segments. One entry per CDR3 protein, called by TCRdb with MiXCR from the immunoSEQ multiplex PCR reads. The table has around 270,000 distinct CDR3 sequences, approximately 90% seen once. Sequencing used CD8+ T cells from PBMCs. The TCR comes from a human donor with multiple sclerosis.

The CDR3 DNA sequence: TGTGCCAGCAGTTTATCGGCAGGGAAGGCGAACACCGGGGAGCTGTTTTTT. Protein: CASSLSAGKANTGELFF. V gene TRBV27 combines with J gene TRBJ2-2; D may be TRBD1 (5 bases). The CDR3 is 17 amino acids. The germline gives CDR1 MNHEY, CDR2 SMNVEV (reference sequence). The V end lost 0 bases, the J end lost 0 bases, and 11 bases lay between the germline ends.